What follows describes a single T cell receptor (beta chain). The trim removed 5 bases at V and 7 bases at J, leaving 7 bases unmatched. The CDR3 sequence is 14 residues long. The germline CDR1 and CDR2 sequences are SGHTA and FQGNSA. TCRdb's copy holds only in-frame clones and misses some; the assay was immunoSEQ multiplex PCR. The sample includes fewer than 120,000 clones, approximately 89% seen only once; the top ten take around 0.27%. This sample was included in a study of OX40 agonist ivuxolimab in advanced cancers. The receptor was derived from an adult with an advanced solid tumor such as melanoma, head and neck, liver or kidney cancer. The V and J genes are TRBV7-2 and TRBJ2-4; 8 bases line up with TRBD2. Here the sequenced sample was CD4+ or CD8+ T cells sorted from blood, taken in a trial of the OX40 agonist ivuxolimab. Written as DNA, the CDR3 is TGTGCCAGCAGCCTCACGGGGGGGCTGAACATTCAGTACTTC. Its translation is CASSLTGGLNIQYF.